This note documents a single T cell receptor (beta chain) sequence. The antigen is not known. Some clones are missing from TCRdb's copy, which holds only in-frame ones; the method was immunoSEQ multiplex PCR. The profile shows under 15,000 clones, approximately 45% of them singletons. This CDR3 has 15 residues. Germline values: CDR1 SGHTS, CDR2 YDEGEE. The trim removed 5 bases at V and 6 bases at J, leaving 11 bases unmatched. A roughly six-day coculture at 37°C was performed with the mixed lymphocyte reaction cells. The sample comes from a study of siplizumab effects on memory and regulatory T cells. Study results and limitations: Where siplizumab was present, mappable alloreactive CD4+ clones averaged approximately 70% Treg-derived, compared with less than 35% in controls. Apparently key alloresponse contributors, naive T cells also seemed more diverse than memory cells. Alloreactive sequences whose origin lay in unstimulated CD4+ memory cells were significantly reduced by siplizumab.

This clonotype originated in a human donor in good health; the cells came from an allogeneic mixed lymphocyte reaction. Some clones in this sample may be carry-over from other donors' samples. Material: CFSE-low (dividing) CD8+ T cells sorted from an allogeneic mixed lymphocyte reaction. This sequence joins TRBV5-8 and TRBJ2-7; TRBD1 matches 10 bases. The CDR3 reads CASSRPGTGDTEQYF. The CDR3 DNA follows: TGTGCCAGCAGTCGTCCCGGGACAGGGGATACCGAGCAGTACTTC.